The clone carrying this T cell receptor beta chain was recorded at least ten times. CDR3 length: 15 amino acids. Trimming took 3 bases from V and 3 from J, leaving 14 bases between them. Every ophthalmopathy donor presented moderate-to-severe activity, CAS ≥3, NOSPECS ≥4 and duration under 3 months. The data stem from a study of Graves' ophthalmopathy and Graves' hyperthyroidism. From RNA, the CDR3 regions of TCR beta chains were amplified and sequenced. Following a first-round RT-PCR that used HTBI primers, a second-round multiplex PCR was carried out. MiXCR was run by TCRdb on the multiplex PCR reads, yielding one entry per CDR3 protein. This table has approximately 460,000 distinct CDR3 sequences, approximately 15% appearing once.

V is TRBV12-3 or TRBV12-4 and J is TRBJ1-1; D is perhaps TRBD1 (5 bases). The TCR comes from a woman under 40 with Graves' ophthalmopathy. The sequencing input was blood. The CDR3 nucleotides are TGTGCCAGCAGTTTTATCCGACAGCTACACACTGAAGCTTTCTTT. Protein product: CASSFIRQLHTEAFF.